The 14 T cell receptor beta chains in this list originate from one sample, sequenced in a study of T cell repertoires in cytomegalovirus infection (dated by TCRdb to the late 2010s). In light of the paper, this sample's treatment or condition label describes: in vitro stimulation with specific CMV peptide epitopes to enrich CMV-specific T cells. What these receptors recognize is not known. Sequencing took place on an Illumina HiSeq 1500. The public reads were quality trimmed at Q25 with fastp and then assembled into clones with MiXCR by TCRdb, keeping productive beta chains. For every CDR3 protein sequence, its rows merge into one entry that carries the most common genes and DNA. Within this sample are about 770,000 distinct CDR3 sequences, with almost 30% of them counted one time only. The ten largest clones represent approximately 14% of the sample. The material sequenced was cultured CD8+ T cells from PBMCs, taken from culture after CMV antigen stimulation. These receptors were collected from a human donor in good health (CMV status not recorded). Some clones in this sample may be carry-over from other donors' samples.

This chain connects TRBV29-1 to TRBJ2-2, with 8 nucleotides matching TRBD2. Germline CDR1 is SQVTM and CDR2 is ANQGSEA. Unmatched junction bases numbered 9, after V lost 6 bases and J lost 6 bases. The CDR3 sequence is 14 residues long. The CDR3 protein is CSVQRGLTPGELFF. In nucleotides, the CDR3 is TGCAGCGTCCAGCGGGGGCTGACCCCCGGGGAGCTGTTTTTT.

This clonotype was observed at least ten times. The chain employs TRBV7-8 and TRBJ2-5; D gene ambiguous. Trimming took 5 bases from V and 5 from J, leaving 18 bases between them. The CDR3 consists of 15 residues. Germline V lookup: CDR1 SGHVS, CDR2 FQNEAQ. The CDR3 DNA is TGTGCCAGCAGCCCCCGGGTTCCGCAGAGGGAGACCCAGTACTTC. This codes for CASSPRVPQRETQYF.

Worth noting for this clonotype: Its ends do not fully match the called genes, so a read error is possible. The chain has TRBV7-7 and TRBJ2-7, with a possible D match to TRBD2 (5 bases). The CDR3 covers 17 residues. Germline-derived CDR1 and CDR2 are SSHAT and FNYEAQ (reference sequence). This CDR3 is CASSPYTQRPESYEQYF. The CDR3 DNA sequence: TGTGCTAGCAGCCCGTACACTCAGCGGCCGGAATCCTACGAGCAGTACTTC.

The rearrangement links TRBV6-1 to TRBJ2-5; D possibly matches TRBD1 or TRBD2 (5 bases each). The CDR3 is 17 amino acids. The V end lost 5 bases, the J end lost 4 bases, and 23 bases lay between the germline ends. Germline CDR1 MNHNS, CDR2 SASEGT. The CDR3 loop is CASSIHRDLRRGETQYF. For the CDR3, the DNA is TGTGCCAGCAGTATACACCGGGACCTCCGTCGGGGAGAGACCCAGTACTTC.

This chain joins TRBV12-3 or TRBV12-4 and TRBJ2-1; TRBD2 aligns across 7 bases. The CDR3 consists of 19 residues. V trimming: 6 bases; J trimming: 0 bases; junction bases outside the gene matches: 17. The CDR3 DNA reads TGTGCCAGCAGCCGTTTTAGGCCCCAATGGGGGGGCTCCTACAATGAGCAGTTCTTC. This encodes CASSRFRPQWGGSYNEQFF.

The gene calls are TRBV7-9 and TRBJ1-3; maybe TRBD1 (6 bases). This CDR3 region has 15 residues. CDR1 and CDR2 from the germline V gene are SEHNR and FQNEAQ (reference sequence). Trimming left V 1 base short and J 2 bases short, with 9 bases between. The CDR3, as DNA: TGTGCCAGCAGCTTAGTTCAGGGGCCTGGAAACACCATATATTTT. Translation: CASSLVQGPGNTIYF.

CDR3 nucleotide sequence: TGTGCCAGCAGTTACCCTAGCCGGGCGCAAGAGACCCAGTACTTC. Its protein is CASSYPSRAQETQYF. The chain has TRBV6-2 or TRBV6-3 and TRBJ2-5, with D perhaps TRBD2 (5 bases). The length of the CDR3 is 15 residues. Germline V CDR1 and CDR2: MNHEY, SVGEGT. Trimming stripped 2 bases from V and 2 bases from J, with 12 bases between.

V and J are TRBV7-6 and TRBJ2-2; D not certain. The CDR3 length is 11 residues. V was cut by 5 bases and J by 8 bases, with 6 bases left in between. CDR1 and CDR2 (germline): SGHVS, FNYEAQ. This CDR3 is CASSVGGELFF. CDR3 nucleotide sequence: TGTGCCAGCAGCGTTGGAGGGGAGCTGTTTTTT.

This clonotype came up many times. The genes are TRBV7-6 and TRBJ1-1; D not certain. Germline values: CDR1 SGHVS, CDR2 FNYEAQ. Trimming cost V 1 base and J 1 base, with 7 bases left between them. This CDR3 spans 14 amino acids. In nucleotides, the CDR3 is TGTGCCAGCAGCTTAGGAGCAACGAACACTGAAGCTTTCTTT. Amino acid sequence: CASSLGATNTEAFF.

This clonotype was seen many times. The V call is TRBV7-8, the J call TRBJ2-1, with D maybe TRBD2 (5 bases). CDR3 length: 15 amino acids. The ends were cut back, 5 bases at V and 9 bases at J, with 20 bases in the middle. Per the germline V gene, CDR1 is SGHVS and CDR2 is FQNEAQ. This CDR3 is CASSPRPTGSSEQFF. CDR3 DNA sequence: TGTGCCAGCAGCCCCCGGCCAACGGGATCAAGTGAGCAGTTCTTC.

The chain combines TRBV5-1 with TRBJ2-1; no definite D call. Germline V gives CDR1 SGHRS, CDR2 YFSETQ. This CDR3 has 15 residues. V gave up 0 bases and J gave up 2 bases, with 9 bases separating them. The chain's CDR3 is CASSLGNLAYNEQFF. In DNA, the CDR3 is TGCGCCAGCAGCTTGGGGAATCTCGCCTACAATGAGCAGTTCTTC. Together with reference TRBV5-1 and TRBJ2-1, the CDR3 gives the full variable domain: KAGVTQTPRYLIKTRGQQVTLSCSPISGHRSVSWYQQTPGQGLQFLFEYFSETQRNKGNFPGRFSGRQFSNSRSEMNVSTLELGDSALYLCASSLGNLAYNEQFFGPGTRLTVL.

The chain links TRBV19 to TRBJ2-7, with TRBD2 matching over 9 bases. Germline V gene lookup returns CDR1 LNHDA and CDR2 SQIVND (reference sequence). Germline trimming cut 1 base from V and 6 bases from J; bases unmatched to any gene: 1. The CDR3 is 13 residues long. CDR3 in amino acids: CASSIARGGEQYV. CDR3 in DNA: TGTGCCAGTAGTATAGCGCGGGGGGGCGAGCAGTACGTC.

The chain links TRBV7-9 to TRBJ1-6; D perhaps matches TRBD1 (6 bases). There are 17 residues in the CDR3. Deletions cut 5 bases from V and 8 bases from J, with 22 bases between. Germline V gives CDR1 SEHNR, CDR2 FQNEAQ (reference sequence). The CDR3 reads CASSTPPTGPEDSPLHF. In nucleotides, the CDR3 is TGTGCCAGCAGCACCCCCCCGACAGGCCCGGAGGATTCACCCCTCCACTTT.

The sample holds a few counts of this clonotype. V and J are TRBV19 and TRBJ1-2, with no clear D. Trimming left V 3 bases short and J 4 bases short, with 18 bases between. The V gene's germline CDR1 is LNHDA and CDR2 SQIVND (reference sequence). The CDR3 totals 16 residues. The CDR3 coding sequence is TGTGCCAGTAGTATCTCCTTCACCGGTGGTGGCTATGGCTACACCTTC. It codes for CASSISFTGGGYGYTF.